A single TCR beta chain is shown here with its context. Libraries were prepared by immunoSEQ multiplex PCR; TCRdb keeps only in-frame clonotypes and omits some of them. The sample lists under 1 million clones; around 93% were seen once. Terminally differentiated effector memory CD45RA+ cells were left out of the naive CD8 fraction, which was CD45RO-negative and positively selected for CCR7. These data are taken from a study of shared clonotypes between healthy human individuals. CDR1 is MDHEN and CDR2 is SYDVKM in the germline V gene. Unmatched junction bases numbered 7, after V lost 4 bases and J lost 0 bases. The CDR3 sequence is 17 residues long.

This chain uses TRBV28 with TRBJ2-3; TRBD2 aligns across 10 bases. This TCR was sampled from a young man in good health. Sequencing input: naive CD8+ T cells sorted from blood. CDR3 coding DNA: TGTGCCAGCAGTTCCGCCGGACTAGCGGCTAGCACAGATACGCAGTATTTT. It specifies CASSSAGLAASTDTQYF.